A single sample is the source of the 7 T cell receptor beta chains below, sequenced in a study of human CD8 memory T cell subsets. Libraries of TCR beta chains were produced by 5' RACE (UMI-labeled). From the 5' RACE reads, TCRdb lists one entry per CDR3 protein and no DNA. Its clone listing holds roughly 17,000 distinct CDR3 sequences. Sequencing used CD8+ T cells from PBMCs. These receptor sequences come from a human donor in good health.

This rearrangement joins TRBV7-9 to TRBJ1-2. Germline assignment: CDR1 SEHNR and CDR2 FQNEAQ (reference sequence). This CDR3 has 12 amino acids. CDR3 sequence: CASSSYTDGYTF.

The CDR3 reads CASSAGTSGIETQYF. The chain joins TRBV27 to TRBJ2-5; the TRBD2 assignment by TCRdb is unverifiable without DNA. Germline loops: CDR1 MNHEY, CDR2 SMNVEV (reference sequence). The CDR3 is 15 amino acids.

The rearrangement uses TRBV19 and TRBJ1-2; the D call of TRBD1 rests on TCRdb alone, since no DNA is present to check it. Germline assignment: CDR1 LNHDA and CDR2 SQIVND (reference sequence). The CDR3 is 15 residues long. Here the CDR3 reads CASVPGQGFGNGYTF.

This clonotype is classed as medium-sized by frequency. The chain couples TRBV11-3 to TRBJ2-1; TCRdb gives TRBD2 as the D gene, but with no DNA this cannot be confirmed. The CDR3 has 14 amino acids. Per germline, CDR1 SGHNT and CDR2 YENEEA. CDR3: CASSLGTFYNEQFF.

The chain uses TRBV6-1 and TRBJ2-7; TCRdb reports TRBD1, a call that lacks DNA to check it against. The CDR3 is made up of 13 amino acids. The V gene's germline CDR1 is MNHNS and CDR2 SASEGT. This CDR3 is CANRGESSYEQYF.

This clonotype is classed as medium-sized (0.01 to 0.1%) by frequency. This chain connects TRBV28 to TRBJ2-1; the D call of TRBD2 rests on TCRdb alone, since no DNA is present to check it. The CDR3 contains 15 residues. Germline CDR1 reads MDHEN; CDR2 reads SYDVKM. CDR3: CASRRRGARDNEQFF.

The chain uses TRBV2 and TRBJ1-1; TCRdb's D call of TRBD1 is untestable without DNA. The CDR3 length is 14 residues. From germline, CDR1 is SNHLY and CDR2 FYNNEI. The CDR3 loop is CASSDGGEGTEAFF.